These T cell receptor beta chains were read from a single sample in a study of T cell changes during pregnancy in multiple sclerosis. Data came from immunoSEQ multiplex PCR; TCRdb stores just in-frame clones and leaves some out. Seen here are over 50,000 clones, roughly 90% observed once, and the top ten hold approximately 0.6%. Here the sequenced sample was CD4+ T cells from peripheral blood mononuclear cells, taken after pregnancy. All receptors come from a female donor with multiple sclerosis, enrolled in a pregnancy study. Each CDR3 is given with its conserved first and last residue. The order of the fields is J gene, V gene, D gene, clone size, CDR3 protein, CDR3 DNA. D genes are given only for firm matches. Expanded clones are given a class, and other clones once, few, many or no size at all.

j_call: TRBJ2-6
v_call: TRBV7-9
d_call: -
clone_size: -
cdr3_aa: CASSATRSGANVLTF
cdr3_nt: TGTGCCAGCAGCGCAACGCGATCTGGGGCCAACGTCCTGACTTTC

j_call: TRBJ1-1
v_call: TRBV10-3
d_call: -
clone_size: -
cdr3_aa: CAISVTGSARAFF
cdr3_nt: TGTGCCATCAGTGTAACAGGGAGTGCTCGAGCTTTCTTT

j_call: TRBJ2-1
v_call: TRBV7-8
d_call: TRBD2
clone_size: -
cdr3_aa: CASSLVSFRLAGGPNEQFF
cdr3_nt: TGTGCCAGCAGCTTAGTGAGTTTTCGACTAGCGGGAGGGCCGAATGAGCAGTTCTTC

j_call: TRBJ2-5
v_call: TRBV28
d_call: -
clone_size: -
cdr3_aa: CASSRHGGETQYF
cdr3_nt: TGTGCCAGCAGTAGACACGGCGGGGAGACCCAGTACTTC

j_call: TRBJ2-7
v_call: TRBV30
d_call: -
clone_size: once
cdr3_aa: CAWSGVGGSAYEQYF
cdr3_nt: TGTGCCTGGAGTGGGGTGGGGGGTAGCGCCTACGAGCAGTACTTC

j_call: TRBJ2-5
v_call: TRBV5-6
d_call: -
clone_size: -
cdr3_aa: CASSLDRLETQYF
cdr3_nt: TGTGCCAGCAGCTTGGACAGGTTGGAGACCCAGTACTTC

j_call: TRBJ2-7
v_call: TRBV28
d_call: -
clone_size: -
cdr3_aa: CASSFSRASYEQYF
cdr3_nt: TGTGCCAGCAGTTTTAGCAGGGCCAGCTACGAGCAGTACTTC

j_call: TRBJ2-1
v_call: TRBV15
d_call: TRBD1
clone_size: few
cdr3_aa: CATSRDRGQVFSEQFF
cdr3_nt: TGTGCCACCAGCAGAGATAGGGGACAGGTTTTCAGTGAGCAGTTCTTC

j_call: TRBJ2-3
v_call: TRBV29-1
d_call: -
clone_size: -
cdr3_aa: CSVSREEGDTQYF
cdr3_nt: TGCAGCGTTTCGAGGGAGGAGGGGGATACGCAGTATTTT

j_call: TRBJ1-4
v_call: TRBV7-9
d_call: -
clone_size: -
cdr3_aa: CASSLAGEVEKLFF
cdr3_nt: TGTGCCAGCAGCTTAGCAGGGGAGGTTGAAAAACTGTTTTTT

j_call: TRBJ2-1
v_call: TRBV18
d_call: -
clone_size: once
cdr3_aa: CASSPPRVATMGEQFF
cdr3_nt: TGTGCCAGCTCACCACCGAGGGTTGCTACAATGGGTGAGCAGTTCTTC

j_call: TRBJ2-7
v_call: TRBV7-2
d_call: TRBD2
clone_size: -
cdr3_aa: CASSLGLAATYEQYF
cdr3_nt: TGTGCCAGCAGCTTAGGGCTAGCGGCAACCTACGAGCAGTACTTC

j_call: TRBJ2-7
v_call: TRBV5-4
d_call: TRBD2
clone_size: -
cdr3_aa: CASSLGSPREVNEQYF
cdr3_nt: TGTGCCAGCAGCTTGGGCTCCCCGCGGGAGGTGAACGAGCAGTACTTC

j_call: TRBJ2-7
v_call: TRBV5-5
d_call: -
clone_size: -
cdr3_aa: CASSLIVGNEQYF
cdr3_nt: TGTGCCAGCAGCTTGATAGTCGGGAACGAGCAGTACTTC

j_call: TRBJ2-1
v_call: TRBV5-4
d_call: -
clone_size: -
cdr3_aa: CASSPGSSGYNEQFF
cdr3_nt: TGTGCCAGCAGCCCCGGGAGTAGCGGTTACAATGAGCAGTTCTTC

j_call: TRBJ2-7
v_call: TRBV7-2
d_call: -
clone_size: -
cdr3_aa: CASSLASRGDYEQYF
cdr3_nt: TGTGCCAGCAGCTTAGCTAGCAGGGGAGACTACGAGCAGTACTTC

j_call: TRBJ2-5
v_call: TRBV12-5
d_call: -
clone_size: -
cdr3_aa: CASGFVTVFEETQYF
cdr3_nt: TGTGCTAGTGGTTTCGTAACAGTATTTGAGGAGACCCAGTACTTC

j_call: TRBJ1-2
v_call: TRBV5-1
d_call: TRBD1
clone_size: -
cdr3_aa: CASSLDRGTYGYTF
cdr3_nt: TGCGCCAGCAGCTTGGACAGGGGGACCTATGGCTACACCTTC

j_call: TRBJ1-1
v_call: TRBV5-6
d_call: TRBD1
clone_size: -
cdr3_aa: CASSLRGGTGNMAFF
cdr3_nt: TGTGCCAGCAGCTTGCGAGGTGGGACAGGGAATATGGCTTTCTTT

j_call: TRBJ2-1
v_call: TRBV21-1
d_call: -
clone_size: -
cdr3_aa: CASTTGDPYNEQFF
cdr3_nt: TGTGCCAGCACAACGGGGGACCCCTACAATGAGCAGTTCTTC

j_call: TRBJ1-2
v_call: TRBV11-2
d_call: -
clone_size: -
cdr3_aa: CASSIPEGVGYTF
cdr3_nt: TGTGCCAGCAGCATACCCGAGGGGGTAGGCTACACCTTC

j_call: TRBJ2-7
v_call: TRBV6-6
d_call: TRBD2
clone_size: -
cdr3_aa: CASSYFEREYEQYF
cdr3_nt: TGTGCCAGCAGTTACTTCGAGCGGGAGTACGAGCAGTACTTC